A selection of T cell receptor beta chains follows, all from one sample in a study of regulatory T cells in long-lasting Graves disease. TCRdb ran MiXCR on the multiplex PCR reads and lists one entry per CDR3 protein. The sample carries 450,000 or so distinct CDR3 sequences, less than 25% recorded once. Sequenced here: peripheral blood mononuclear cells (PBMCs), sampled when the disease was refractory, from a patient treated with antithyroid drugs. The receptors were gathered from a female donor with Graves disease. The CDR3 runs from the conserved cysteine through the conserved F or W. A D gene is named only where the DNA matches it firmly.

V,D,CDR3
TRBV11-2,.,CASSSPLGTGELFF
TRBV7-9,TRBD2,CASSFPWTSGSGPDTQYF
TRBV28,TRBD1,CASFLGQGGNTIYF
TRBV28,TRBD1,CASSPAGQGGDEQYF
TRBV27,.,CASRRISDTEAFF
TRBV5-6,.,CASSLRVKGTYEQYF
TRBV4-2,TRBD1,CATSELGTGDYEQYF
TRBV7-8,TRBD1,CASSVSGQGAGELFF
TRBV28,.,CASKSPGLRGSGANVLTF
TRBV5-6,TRBD1,CASSSWGQEETQYF
TRBV4-3,TRBD1,CASSQAGTGTYEQYF
TRBV4-1,.,CASSGGPISNTEAFF
TRBV12-3/TRBV12-4,TRBD1,CASTSQGNQPQHF
TRBV24-1,TRBD2,CATSDPGTSGQETQYF
TRBV7-9,.,CASSLARRGPRKTQYF
TRBV20-1,.,CSARWVKSNTEAFF
TRBV28,.,CASSFWMNTEAFF